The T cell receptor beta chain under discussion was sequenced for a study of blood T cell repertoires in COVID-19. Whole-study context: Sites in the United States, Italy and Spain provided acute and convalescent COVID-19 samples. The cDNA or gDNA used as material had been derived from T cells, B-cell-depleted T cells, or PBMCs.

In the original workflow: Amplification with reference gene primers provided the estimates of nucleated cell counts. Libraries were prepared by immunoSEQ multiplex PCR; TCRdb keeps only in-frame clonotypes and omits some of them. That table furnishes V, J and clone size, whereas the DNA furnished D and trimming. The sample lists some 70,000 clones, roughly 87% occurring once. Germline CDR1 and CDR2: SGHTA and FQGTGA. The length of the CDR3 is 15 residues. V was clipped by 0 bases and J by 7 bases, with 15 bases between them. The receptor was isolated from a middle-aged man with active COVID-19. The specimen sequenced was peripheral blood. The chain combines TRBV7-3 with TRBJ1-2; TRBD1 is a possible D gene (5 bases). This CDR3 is CASSLTPRVLGGYTF. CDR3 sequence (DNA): TGTGCCAGCAGCTTAACGCCCAGGGTATTGGGTGGCTACACCTTC.